These 11 T cell receptor beta chains originate from one sample sequenced in a study of response to subunit inactivated influenza vaccine. TCRdb processed the RT-PCR reads anew with MiXCR; each CDR3 protein has one entry. The repertoire holds over 450,000 distinct CDR3 sequences, with 10% to 15% as singletons. The sample here was PBMCs from blood, taken around seven weeks after vaccination. These receptors originate from a man in his fifties who received an inactivated influenza vaccine.

The chain employs TRBV4-2 and TRBJ2-7, with 7 positions matching TRBD2. The CDR3 spans 13 residues. V shed 11 bases, J shed 4 bases, and the junction held 11 bases outside the gene matches. Germline CDR1 LGHNA, CDR2 YNFKEQ. The CDR3 reads CAAGPQREYEQYF. As DNA, the CDR3 is TGTGCCGCTGGTCCCCAGCGGGAATACGAGCAGTACTTC.

This clonotype was counted ten times or more. The rearrangement links TRBV20-1 to TRBJ1-6; TRBD1 aligns across 8 bases. CDR3 size: 14 residues. With V trimmed by 5 bases and J by 7 bases, 7 bases remained unmatched. CDR1 is DFQATT and CDR2 is SNEGSKA in the germline V gene (reference sequence). The CDR3 nucleotides are TGCAGTGCTGAAGGACAGGGTCGGAATTCACCCCTCCACTTT. Amino acids: CSAEGQGRNSPLHF.

Many counts were recorded for this clonotype. The V gene is TRBV6-1, the J gene TRBJ2-7, with 9 bases that match TRBD1. V was pared by 11 bases and J by 6 bases, with 11 bases of the junction left unmatched. The CDR3 spans 13 residues. CDR1 MNHNS and CDR2 SASEGT come from the germline V gene. CDR3 region: CAVSGTGRLEQYF. The CDR3 nucleotides read TGTGCCGTCTCCGGGACAGGGCGTCTCGAGCAGTACTTC.

This clonotype was seen repeatedly, ten times or more. CDR3 in amino acids: CSARKDRLNTEAFF. The CDR3 nucleotides read TGCAGTGCTAGAAAAGACAGGTTGAACACTGAAGCTTTCTTT. The rearrangement uses TRBV20-1 and TRBJ1-1, with a weak D call TRBD1 (6 bases). The CDR3 is 14 amino acids. The germline V and J ends were trimmed by 2 bases and 0 bases, with 10 bases remaining between them. Germline V gene sequence: CDR1 DFQATT, CDR2 SNEGSKA (reference sequence).

This clonotype was observed a few times. CDR3 sequence (DNA): TGCAGTGCTAGAGAGACAGGGACCTCCTACGAGCAGTACTTC. It yields the protein CSARETGTSYEQYF. This chain joins TRBV20-1 and TRBJ2-7; the match to TRBD1 covers 7 bases. J was trimmed by 0 bases and V by 0 bases; bases with no gene match: 2. The CDR3 covers 14 residues. Germline V gene sequence: CDR1 DFQATT, CDR2 SNEGSKA (reference sequence).

This clonotype was recorded many times. This chain joins TRBV2 and TRBJ2-3; 9 positions match TRBD1. CDR1 is SNHLY, CDR2 FYNNEI, per germline. The CDR3 sequence is 14 residues long. The V segment lost 6 bases and the J segment 5 bases; nucleotides outside the gene matches: 6. CDR3 DNA sequence: TGTGCCAGCAGCCCCGGGACAGGGCGAGATACGCAGTATTTT. Protein product: CASSPGTGRDTQYF.

The rearrangement joins TRBV20-1 to TRBJ2-1, with D perhaps matching TRBD2 (6 bases). The CDR3 sequence is 14 residues long. V dropped 2 bases and J dropped 6 bases, with 14 bases sitting between them. Germline-derived CDR1 and CDR2 are DFQATT and SNEGSKA (reference sequence). CDR3 sequence: CSARTTRSLNEQFF. DNA for the CDR3: TGCAGTGCTAGAACGACTAGGAGCCTCAATGAGCAGTTCTTC.

The sample holds many counts of this clonotype. V usage is TRBV12-3 or TRBV12-4 and J usage is TRBJ1-5; D uncertain. This CDR3 comprises 16 residues. Deletions cut 0 bases from V and 5 bases from J, with 14 bases between. CDR3 region: CASSLAPTLADQPQHF. CDR3 nucleotides: TGTGCCAGCAGTTTAGCCCCGACCCTAGCGGATCAGCCCCAGCATTTT.

This clonotype was counted a few times. The V gene is TRBV7-8, the J gene TRBJ2-1, with 9 bases lining up with TRBD2. The CDR3 loop spans 17 amino acids. V lost 1 base, J lost 0 bases, and 4 bases stayed unmatched. Germline CDR1 is SGHVS and CDR2 is FQNEAQ. The CDR3 DNA reads as TGTGCCAGCAGCTTAGAGGCGGGAGGGAGCTCCTACAATGAGCAGTTCTTC. This codes for CASSLEAGGSSYNEQFF.

The rearrangement links TRBV11-2 to TRBJ2-1; the match to TRBD2 covers 9 bases. J lost 3 bases, V lost 4 bases, and 4 bases had no gene match. Germline assignment: CDR1 SGHAT and CDR2 FQNNGV. There are 15 residues in the CDR3. This chain's CDR3 is CASSWASGVYNEQFF. The CDR3 coding sequence is TGTGCCAGCAGCTGGGCTAGCGGGGTCTACAATGAGCAGTTCTTC.

The chain carries TRBV20-1 and TRBJ2-3; no reliable D call. Germline loops: CDR1 DFQATT, CDR2 SNEGSKA (reference sequence). There are 11 residues in the CDR3. V was cut by 7 bases and J by 2 bases, with 7 bases left in between. The CDR3 region is CSGDFTDTQYF. As DNA, the CDR3 is TGCAGTGGGGATTTCACAGATACGCAGTATTTT.